Below, 11 T cell receptor beta chains from the same sample are listed, as sequenced in a study of cytomegalovirus exposure and HLA in healthy donors. The PCR was carried out with 60 Vbeta primers and 13 Jbeta primers. The method was immunoSEQ multiplex PCR; TCRdb's version includes in-frame clones alone and lacks a portion of them. This repertoire shows approximately 190,000 clones, 78% found once; its top ten account for 4.5% to 7.5%. Sequencing used PBMCs. The source is a woman aged 25 to 39 in good health and CMV-seropositive.

The chain links TRBV5-8 to TRBJ2-6; no firm D call. V was clipped by 1 base and J by 7 bases, with 12 bases between them. CDR3 size: 15 residues. CDR1 SGHTS and CDR2 YDEGEE come from the germline V gene. CDR3 coding DNA: TGTGCCAGCAGCTTGTACGGTGTTGCAGCCAACGTCCTGACTTTC. Its translation: CASSLYGVAANVLTF.

This chain links TRBV18 with TRBJ1-4; D gene uncertain. The V gene's germline CDR1 is KGHSH and CDR2 LQKENI. There are 15 residues in the CDR3. With 3 bases removed from V and 3 bases from J, the gap between germline ends came to 11 bases. The CDR3 bases are TGTGCCAGCTCACCGGAAACTAATCCTAATGAAAAACTGTTTTTT. Encoded protein: CASSPETNPNEKLFF. Full variable domain (remainder filled in from reference TRBV18 and TRBJ1-4): NAGVMQNPRHLVRRRGQEARLRCSPMKGHSHVYWYRQLPEEGLKFMVYLQKENIIDESGMPKERFSAEFPKEGPSILRIQQVVRGDSAAYFCASSPETNPNEKLFFGSGTQLSVL.

This chain links TRBV5-1 with TRBJ1-5; no definite D call. The CDR3 is 15 residues long. V lost 4 bases, J lost 7 bases, and 18 bases lay in between. The V gene's germline CDR1 is SGHRS and CDR2 YFSETQ. The CDR3 DNA is TGCGCCAGCAGCCTAATCGGGGATAGGAGGCAGCCCCAGCATTTT. Translation: CASSLIGDRRQPQHF. The complete variable domain, with remaining parts taken from reference TRBV5-1 and TRBJ1-5, reads KAGVTQTPRYLIKTRGQQVTLSCSPISGHRSVSWYQQTPGQGLQFLFEYFSETQRNKGNFPGRFSGRQFSNSRSEMNVSTLELGDSALYLCASSLIGDRRQPQHFGDGTRLSIL.

The V call is TRBV11-2, the J call TRBJ2-2, with D perhaps TRBD2 (6 bases). The germline V gene has CDR1 SGHAT and CDR2 FQNNGV. The CDR3 runs 13 residues. Between the trimmed V and J ends, which lost 8 bases and 7 bases, there was a span of 14 bases. The chain's CDR3 is CASRGTSLGELFF. As DNA, the CDR3 is TGTGCCAGCCGGGGGACTTCTCTCGGGGAGCTGTTTTTT.

The J gene is TRBJ1-1, the V gene TRBV9, with D possibly TRBD1 on 6 matching bases. The CDR3 consists of 12 residues. V was clipped by 4 bases and J by 8 bases, with 12 bases between them. Germline lookup yields CDR1 SGDLS and CDR2 YYNGEE. The CDR3 DNA is TGTGCCAGCAGCCCCCAAGGACAGGAAGCTTTCTTT. Its translation: CASSPQGQEAFF.

The CDR3 loop is CASSLLRGNSYEQYF. CDR3 nucleotides: TGTGCCAGTAGCCTTCTCCGCGGGAATTCCTACGAGCAGTACTTC. J is TRBJ2-7 and V is TRBV19; a possible D gene is TRBD2 (6 bases). Deletions cut 6 bases from V and 1 base from J, with 16 bases between. Germline CDR1 LNHDA, CDR2 SQIVND (reference sequence). The CDR3 sequence is 15 residues long.

Turning to this clone: The junction and the germline gene differ at one end; a read error may be behind it. The gene calls are TRBV2 and TRBJ1-5; 9 bases line up with TRBD1. This CDR3 has 12 residues. The germline CDR1 and CDR2 sequences are SNHLY and FYNNEI. CDR3 DNA: TGTGCCAGCAGTCTGGGACAGGGTACCTTGGATTTT. Translated, it gives CASSLGQGTLDF. Complete variable domain (other parts from reference TRBV2 and TRBJ1-5): EPEVTQTPSHQVTQMGQEVILRCVPISNHLYFYWYRQILGQKVEFLVSFYNNEISEKSEIFDDQFSVERPDGSNFTLKIRSTKLEDSAMYFCASSLGQGTLDFGDGTRLSIL.

The chain links TRBV11-2 to TRBJ2-7; 7 bases agree with TRBD2. Germline values: CDR1 SGHAT, CDR2 FQNNGV. This CDR3 contains 14 residues. Unmatched junction bases numbered 8, after V lost 5 bases and J lost 4 bases. The CDR3 sequence is CASSRGEGLYEQYF. The DNA for the CDR3 is TGTGCCAGCAGCCGGGGGGAGGGACTTTACGAGCAGTACTTC.

This rearrangement joins TRBV6-5 to TRBJ2-7, with D uncertain. Germline values: CDR1 MNHEY, CDR2 SVGAGI. V lost 5 bases to trimming and J lost 0 bases, with 11 bases between them. The CDR3 consists of 14 residues. The CDR3 spells CASSILDFSYEQYF. For the CDR3, the DNA is TGTGCCAGCAGTATATTAGACTTCTCCTACGAGCAGTACTTC.

The chain uses TRBV14 and TRBJ2-5; TRBD1 might be the D (6 bases). Trimming pared 2 bases from V and 2 bases from J, leaving 9 bases between. Germline V gene data show CDR1 as SGHDN and CDR2 as FVKESK. CDR3 length equals 14 residues. The CDR3 is CASSQRDIQETQYF. CDR3 bases: TGTGCCAGCAGCCAACGGGACATACAAGAGACCCAGTACTTC.

This rearrangement joins TRBV7-2 to TRBJ2-7, with 11 positions matching TRBD2. Germline loops: CDR1 SGHTA, CDR2 FQGNSA. Trimming removed 1 base from V and 5 bases from J; junction bases left unmatched: 4. The CDR3 runs 15 residues. DNA for the CDR3: TGTGCCAGCAGCTTAGAGTCTAGCGGGGGGCACGAGCAGTACTTC. Translation: CASSLESSGGHEQYF.